This TCR beta chain came from a study of cytomegalovirus exposure and HLA in healthy donors. Per germline, CDR1 MNHNS and CDR2 SASEGT. V gave up 0 bases and J gave up 7 bases, with 12 bases separating them. The CDR3 has 15 amino acids. PCR primers comprised 60 Vbeta and 13 Jbeta primers. Libraries were prepared by immunoSEQ multiplex PCR; TCRdb keeps only in-frame clonotypes and omits some of them. The sample lists 30,000 to 45,000 clones; 86% were seen once. The source is a woman between 35 and 50 years old in good health and CMV-seropositive. This rearrangement joins TRBV6-1 to TRBJ1-4; tentative D call: TRBD1 (5 bases). The sample taken for sequencing was PBMCs. In DNA, the CDR3 is TGTGCCAGCAGTGAAGCCCAAGGGGTCGGTGAAAAACTGTTTTTT. Residues: CASSEAQGVGEKLFF.